This TCR beta chain was captured in a study of blood T cell repertoires in COVID-19. Across the whole study: The United States, Italy and Spain were the sources of the acute and convalescent COVID-19 samples. T cells, B-cell-depleted T cells, or PBMCs provided the cDNA or gDNA that served as material.

This clone was recorded a few times. This CDR3 has 14 residues. V lost 6 bases and J 0 bases, leaving 11 bases between the germline ends. Germline V gene sequence: CDR1 KGHDR, CDR2 SFDVKD. Original processing notes: Cell counts per sample came from amplifying reference gene primers. The repertoire was sequenced with immunoSEQ multiplex PCR; TCRdb's copy has only in-frame clones and lacks some. V, J and clone size derive from that table, while D and trimming were established from the DNA sequence. Of around 200,000 clones listed, around four fifths are singletons. The chain links TRBV24-1 to TRBJ2-7; a weak D match, TRBD1 (6 bases). This clonotype was sampled from a man aged 40-49 years with active or convalescent COVID-19. The sequenced material came from peripheral blood. CDR3 sequence reads: CATSPHRDSYEQYF. Here the CDR3 DNA reads TGTGCCACCAGTCCTCACAGGGACTCCTACGAGCAGTACTTC.